These 29 T cell receptor beta chains came from one sample sequenced in a study of shared clonotypes between healthy human individuals. TCRdb keeps only in-frame clones here, not all; method: immunoSEQ multiplex PCR. In the table there are some 2.4 million clones, 80% to 95% of which are singletons. The sequencing input was naive CD4+ T cells from PBMCs. As to subset: CD45RA+ positively selected. The receptors derive from a man between 18 and 29 years old in good health. Some clones in this sample may be carry-over from other donors' samples.

This clone was counted a single time. The chain links TRBV5-4 to TRBJ2-5; 8 nucleotides line up with TRBD1. The CDR3 is made up of 15 amino acids. CDR1 SGHNT and CDR2 YYREEE come from the germline V gene (reference sequence). Trimming at V came to 4 bases and at J to 5 bases, leaving 10 bases not matched to a gene. The chain's CDR3 is CASSPAGGRMETQYF. The CDR3 nucleotides are TGTGCCAGCAGCCCCGCAGGGGGCCGGATGGAGACCCAGTACTTC.

The V and J genes are TRBV5-6 and TRBJ2-3; possibly TRBD2 for D (6 bases). The CDR3 length is 16 residues. Germline V CDR1 and CDR2: SGHDT, YYEEEE. V lost 0 bases, J lost 5 bases, and 16 bases lay in between. The CDR3 region has the DNA TGTGCCAGCAGCTTGGGGCCTACGGGGGAAGGAGATACGCAGTATTTT. Encoded protein: CASSLGPTGEGDTQYF.

As for this clone: One end of the junction is discordant with germline, which a read error may explain. The chain carries TRBV5-1 and TRBJ1-1; D not certain. CDR3 length: 15 residues. The germline gives CDR1 SGHRS, CDR2 YFSETQ. DNA of the CDR3: TGCGCCAGCAGGTTGGGAATGGGGATGAACACTGAAGCTTTCTTT. Its protein product is CASRLGMGMNTEAFF.

This chain uses TRBV28 with TRBJ2-7; no firm D call. Trimming stripped 6 bases from V and 2 bases from J, with 14 bases between. Germline V gives CDR1 MDHEN, CDR2 SYDVKM. The CDR3 sequence is 14 residues long. In nucleotides, the CDR3 is TGTGCCAGCAGCCTCGTCGCTAGTGCCTACGAGCAGTACTTC. Encoded protein: CASSLVASAYEQYF. Together with reference TRBV28 and TRBJ2-7, the CDR3 gives the full variable domain: DVKVTQSSRYLVKRTGEKVFLECVQDMDHENMFWYRQDPGLGLRLIYFSYDVKMKEKGDIPEGYSVSREKKERFSLILESASTNQTSMYLCASSLVASAYEQYFGPGTRLTVT.

The chain is built from TRBV7-9 and TRBJ1-2; D perhaps matches TRBD1 (6 bases). The CDR3 has 14 residues. V gave up 0 bases and J gave up 8 bases, with 13 bases separating them. CDR1 is SEHNR and CDR2 is FQNEAQ in the germline V gene (reference sequence). The CDR3 sequence is CASSLAQGWEGYTF. The CDR3 bases are TGTGCCAGCAGCTTAGCTCAGGGGTGGGAAGGCTACACCTTC.

With respect to this clone: The germline gene is not matched at one end of the junction; a read error may be the cause. The V call is TRBV28, the J call TRBJ2-7; possibly TRBD2 for D (6 bases). Per the germline V gene, CDR1 is MDHEN and CDR2 is SYDVKM. The length of the CDR3 is 13 residues. This CDR3 reads CGSAEGLGYEQYF. DNA of the CDR3: TGTGGCAGCGCGGAGGGTTTAGGCTACGAGCAGTACTTC. The full variable domain, in which reference TRBV28 and TRBJ2-7 provide the parts outside the CDR3, is DVKVTQSSRYLVKRTGEKVFLECVQDMDHENMFWYRQDPGLGLRLIYFSYDVKMKEKGDIPEGYSVSREKKERFSLILESASTNQTSMYLCGSAEGLGYEQYFGPGTRLTVT.

The V call is TRBV5-1, the J call TRBJ2-7, with D perhaps matching TRBD1 or TRBD2 (5 bases each). Germline V CDR1 and CDR2: SGHRS, YFSETQ. The CDR3 has 14 residues. Deletions cut 6 bases from V and 2 bases from J, with 15 bases between. CDR3: CASKTVGTTYEQYF. The CDR3 coding sequence is TGCGCCAGCAAAACCGTCGGGACCACCTACGAGCAGTACTTC.

The chain combines TRBV11-2 with TRBJ2-2; D ambiguous. Germline V gene data show CDR1 as SGHAT and CDR2 as FQNNGV. Between the trimmed V and J ends, which lost 3 bases and 0 bases, there was a span of 8 bases. This CDR3 region has 15 residues. The CDR3 sequence: CASSFDRTNTGELFF. Here the CDR3 DNA reads TGTGCCAGCAGCTTCGACCGAACGAACACCGGGGAGCTGTTTTTT.

J is TRBJ2-1 and V is TRBV29-1, with a weak D call TRBD2 (6 bases). Looked up from germline, CDR1 is SQVTM and CDR2 is ANQGSEA. The CDR3 spans 14 residues. With 4 bases removed from V and 4 bases from J, the gap between germline ends came to 14 bases. In nucleotides, the CDR3 is TGCAGCGTTGCGGGGGACGGAGCGTACAATGAGCAGTTCTTC. This translates into CSVAGDGAYNEQFF.

The chain couples TRBV9 to TRBJ1-3, with a tentative D call TRBD1 (5 bases). The germline CDR1 and CDR2 sequences are SGDLS and YYNGEE. The CDR3 runs to 16 residues. Between the trimmed V and J ends, which lost 3 bases and 0 bases, there was a span of 13 bases. The CDR3 DNA reads as TGTGCCAGCAGCGAACCGGGACTTAACTCTGGAAACACCATATATTTT. Translating it yields CASSEPGLNSGNTIYF.

The rearrangement joins TRBV6-1 to TRBJ1-3; D may be TRBD1 (6 bases). V lost 7 bases and J lost 0, with 13 bases in between. Germline CDR1 reads MNHNS; CDR2 reads SASEGT. The CDR3 spans 15 residues. The CDR3 sequence is CASTSGVISGNTIYF. CDR3 nucleotide sequence: TGTGCCAGCACCTCAGGGGTAATCTCTGGAAACACCATATATTTT.

The rearrangement uses TRBV29-1 and TRBJ2-1; TRBD1 agrees at 9 bases. This CDR3 is built from 16 residues. The V and J ends lost 5 bases and 1 base, in that order; junction bases with no gene match: 9. CDR1 is SQVTM and CDR2 is ANQGSEA in the germline V gene. The chain's CDR3 is CSVFTPGTGSYNEQFF. In nucleotides, the CDR3 is TGCAGCGTTTTTACCCCCGGGACAGGGTCCTACAATGAGCAGTTCTTC.

The V and J genes are TRBV25-1 and TRBJ2-1, with 10 bases lining up with TRBD1. The J segment lost 9 bases and the V segment lost 7 bases, leaving 18 bases of the junction unmatched. Germline V lookup: CDR1 MGHDK, CDR2 SYGVNS. The CDR3 contains 17 residues. The CDR3 DNA reads TGTGCCAGCACCCGAAGGGCCACGGGACAGGGGTGGGCTGAGCAGTTCTTC. Protein product: CASTRRATGQGWAEQFF. The variable domain in full, completed from reference TRBV25-1 and TRBJ2-1, reads EADIYQTPRYLVIGTGKKITLECSQTMGHDKMYWYQQDPGMELHLIHYSYGVNSTEKGDLSSESTVSRIRTEHFPLTLESARPSHTSQYLCASTRRATGQGWAEQFFGPGTRLTVL.

The J gene is TRBJ2-6, the V gene TRBV6-5; a possible D gene is TRBD2 (5 bases). Germline values: CDR1 MNHEY, CDR2 SVGAGI. Trimming shortened V by 6 bases and J by 0 bases, and 9 bases separated the two germline ends. CDR3 length: 15 residues. Written as DNA, the CDR3 is TGTGCCAGCAGACGGAGGCTCTCTGGGGCCAACGTCCTGACTTTC. This sequence encodes CASRRRLSGANVLTF.

The chain couples TRBV6-5 to TRBJ2-7, with D unresolved. V lost 0 bases and J lost 0, with 12 bases in between. CDR3 length: 16 amino acids. Germline assignment: CDR1 MNHEY and CDR2 SVGAGI. CDR3 loop: CASSYSSAENSYEQYF. CDR3 DNA: TGTGCCAGCAGTTACTCCAGTGCCGAGAACTCCTACGAGCAGTACTTC.

The chain joins TRBV7-2 to TRBJ2-1; weak D call: TRBD2 (5 bases). CDR3 length: 15 residues. Trimming cost V 5 bases and J 6 bases, with 17 bases left between them. Germline assignment: CDR1 SGHTA and CDR2 FQGNSA. CDR3 amino acids: CASSRRGPTTNEQFF. CDR3 coding DNA: TGTGCCAGCAGCCGCCGAGGGCCTACAACCAATGAGCAGTTCTTC.

The chain is built from TRBV18 and TRBJ2-3; 7 bases fit TRBD2. The germline CDR1 and CDR2 sequences are KGHSH and LQKENI. Germline trimming cut 4 bases from V and 3 bases from J; bases unmatched to any gene: 7. The CDR3 totals 15 residues. This CDR3 reads CASSLGLDVTDTQYF. CDR3 DNA: TGTGCCAGCTCACTCGGACTAGATGTTACAGATACGCAGTATTTT. The entire variable domain, with the rest obtained from reference TRBV18 and TRBJ2-3, is as follows: NAGVMQNPRHLVRRRGQEARLRCSPMKGHSHVYWYRQLPEEGLKFMVYLQKENIIDESGMPKERFSAEFPKEGPSILRIQQVVRGDSAAYFCASSLGLDVTDTQYFGPGTRLTVL.

The chain combines TRBV7-9 with TRBJ1-1, with TRBD1 as a possible D gene (6 bases). The CDR3 spans 15 residues. Looked up from germline, CDR1 is SEHNR and CDR2 is FQNEAQ (reference sequence). V was trimmed by 4 bases and J by 6 bases, leaving 18 bases between them. CDR3 region: CASSSRTAFVSEAFF. For the CDR3, the DNA is TGTGCCAGCAGCTCGCGGACAGCTTTCGTATCTGAAGCTTTCTTT.

The chain combines TRBV6-5 with TRBJ1-1, with D uncertain. The germline V gene has CDR1 MNHEY and CDR2 SVGAGI. The V end was cut by 1 base, the J end by 0 bases, with 9 bases between. The CDR3 length is 15 residues. The CDR3 nucleotides are TGTGCCAGCAGTTACTGGGCAGACTTGAACACTGAAGCTTTCTTT. It translates to CASSYWADLNTEAFF.

This chain joins TRBV7-3 and TRBJ2-1; unclear D gene. Germline loops: CDR1 SGHTA, CDR2 FQGTGA. CDR3 length: 13 amino acids. Trimming shortened V by 2 bases and J by 9 bases, and 11 bases separated the two germline ends. The CDR3 sequence: CASSLARRGEQFF. In nucleotides, the CDR3 is TGTGCCAGCAGCTTAGCCCGCCGCGGTGAGCAGTTCTTC.

V and J are TRBV28 and TRBJ2-6; 8 positions match TRBD1. V gave up 1 base and J gave up 2 bases; unmatched junction bases: 1. This CDR3 has 16 residues. In germline, CDR1 is MDHEN, CDR2 SYDVKM. CDR3 nucleotide sequence: TGTGCCAGCAGTTTATACAGGGGGGCTGGGGCCAACGTCCTGACTTTC. Translation gives CASSLYRGAGANVLTF.

The chain has TRBV19 and TRBJ2-7, with 7 bases identical to TRBD1. V lost 0 bases to trimming and J lost 3 bases; unmatched junction nucleotides: 11. The germline CDR1 and CDR2 sequences are LNHDA and SQIVND (reference sequence). CDR3 length equals 17 residues. CDR3 residues: CASSIEYRGRDNYEQYF. CDR3 nucleotides: TGTGCCAGTAGTATAGAGTATAGGGGGCGTGATAACTACGAGCAGTACTTC.

The rearrangement links TRBV9 to TRBJ2-5, with 7 bases aligning to TRBD2. Germline-derived CDR1 and CDR2 are SGDLS and YYNGEE. The trim removed 2 bases at V and 2 bases at J, leaving 9 bases unmatched. This CDR3 has 16 residues. The CDR3, as DNA: TGTGCCAGCAGCGTCTCTAGCGGAGGTGGGCAAGAGACCCAGTACTTC. Translation: CASSVSSGGGQETQYF. Together with reference TRBV9 and TRBJ2-5, the CDR3 gives the full variable domain: DSGVTQTPKHLITATGQRVTLRCSPRSGDLSVYWYQQSLDQGLQFLIQYYNGEERAKGNILERFSAQQFPDLHSELNLSSLELGDSALYFCASSVSSGGGQETQYFGPGTRLLVL.

The table lists this clone with a few counts. The V call is TRBV4-1, the J call TRBJ1-2; D ambiguous. This CDR3 is built from 11 residues. V gave up 3 bases and J gave up 2 bases, with 1 base separating them. CDR1 MGHRA and CDR2 YSYEKL come from the germline V gene. CDR3 bases: TGCGCCAGCAGCCACAACTATGGCTACACCTTC. It yields the protein CASSHNYGYTF.

J is TRBJ2-5 and V is TRBV6-5, with D possibly matching TRBD2 (5 bases). The CDR3 has 15 amino acids. Germline assignment: CDR1 MNHEY and CDR2 SVGAGI. Trimming removed 0 bases from V and 4 bases from J, with 12 bases in between. The DNA of the CDR3 is TGTGCCAGCAGTTACTCGAGCAATCGGGGAGAGACCCAGTACTTC. Protein: CASSYSSNRGETQYF.

This clone was seen only once. The chain uses TRBV7-7 and TRBJ2-5, with D tentatively TRBD2 (6 bases). Germline values: CDR1 SSHAT, CDR2 FNYEAQ (reference sequence). V was trimmed by 6 bases and J by 5 bases, leaving 19 bases between them. This CDR3 has 15 residues. The CDR3 region has the DNA TGTGCCAGCAGTTCCGGGACCGGGGGAGGCGAGACCCAGTACTTC. Translation: CASSSGTGGGETQYF.

The V call is TRBV6-4, the J call TRBJ2-4; 12 nucleotides align to TRBD2. The length of the CDR3 is 19 residues. After removal of 6 bases from V and 4 bases from J, the junction contained 16 bases not matched to a gene. Germline CDR1 and CDR2: MRHNA and SNTAGT. The CDR3 region is CASSPFLAGGGSGKNIQYF. CDR3 nucleotide sequence: TGTGCCAGCAGCCCCTTCCTAGCGGGAGGGGGTAGTGGGAAAAACATTCAGTACTTC.

This chain connects TRBV7-2 to TRBJ1-2, with D uncertain. The CDR3 length is 12 residues. Germline V gene lookup returns CDR1 SGHTA and CDR2 FQGNSA. Trimming removed 7 bases at V and 4 bases at J, with 10 bases between. In DNA, the CDR3 is TGTGCCAGCACTCTAGAGGGCTATGGCTACACCTTC. Translation gives CASTLEGYGYTF.

This clone appeared once. The V and J genes are TRBV6-4 and TRBJ1-1, with 8 bases fitting TRBD1. The CDR3 is 14 amino acids. Germline V gene sequence: CDR1 MRHNA, CDR2 SNTAGT. V lost 6 bases to trimming and J lost 4 bases; unmatched junction nucleotides: 7. The CDR3 sequence is CASRPDRGSTEAFF. The CDR3 region has the DNA TGTGCCAGCAGGCCCGACAGGGGTTCCACTGAAGCTTTCTTT.